Below are 6 T cell receptor beta chains sequenced from a single sample in a study of vaccination effects on CD4 cells after COVID-19. The assay was immunoSEQ multiplex PCR, and TCRdb's table has in-frame clones only and misses some. The sample records around 81,000 clones, around four fifths being singletons. Which antigens these TCRs recognize remains unknown. ViraFEST assay sequencing came after antigen-specific CD4+ T cells were expanded with viral peptide pools. Cultured cells yielded isolated CD4+ T cells after approximately nine days. Two doses of BNT162b2 or mRNA-1273 vaccine were administered to participants. The sequencing used CD4+ T cells from PBMCs cultured with HCoV-OC43 spike peptides, collected after COVID-19 vaccination. Described subset: HCoV-OC43 spike overlapping peptide pool stimulation. Receptors were obtained from a human donor who received a COVID-19 vaccine.

The chain joins TRBV3-1 (or the pseudogene TRBV3-2) to TRBJ2-1; D remains ambiguous. The germline CDR1 and CDR2 sequences are LGHDT and YNNKEL (reference sequence). The CDR3 runs to 15 residues. Trimming took off 1 base at V and 9 bases at J, with 16 bases between the two ends. Here the CDR3 DNA reads TGTGCCAGCAGCCAAGTGTTAGCTTCTCCGCGTGAGCAGTTCTTC. Protein: CASSQVLASPREQFF.

The chain carries TRBV19 and TRBJ2-2; 7 bases are shared with TRBD1. Per the germline V gene, CDR1 is LNHDA and CDR2 is SQIVND (reference sequence). The ends lost 3 bases at V and 4 bases at J; junction bases unmatched: 2. CDR3 length equals 14 residues. CDR3 nucleotides: TGTGCCAGTAGTATCAGGGGGACCACCGGGGAGCTGTTTTTT. This sequence encodes CASSIRGTTGELFF.

The chain combines TRBV6-6 with TRBJ1-2, with D possibly being TRBD1 (6 bases). The CDR3 is 14 amino acids. V lost 6 bases, J lost 3 bases, and 14 bases lay in between. Germline V gene lookup returns CDR1 MNHNY and CDR2 SVGAGI (reference sequence). The CDR3 bases are TGTGCCAGCAGAGGGGGAGGTGGGGACTATGGCTACACCTTC. Translated, it gives CASRGGGGDYGYTF.

This clone was observed a few times. The identical CDR3 is also encoded by other nucleotide sequences in the sample. V is TRBV18 and J is TRBJ1-1; D is unclear. Looked up from germline, CDR1 is KGHSH and CDR2 is LQKENI. Trimming took 6 bases from V and 2 from J, leaving 7 bases between them. This CDR3 has 12 residues. CDR3 sequence: CASSPSNTEAFF. In nucleotides, the CDR3 is TGTGCCAGCTCCCCTTCAAACACTGAAGCTTTCTTT.

This chain uses TRBV18 with TRBJ1-1, with D perhaps TRBD1 (5 bases). The CDR3 totals 16 residues. Deletions cut 3 bases from V and 1 base from J, with 15 bases between. Germline values: CDR1 KGHSH, CDR2 LQKENI. CDR3: CASSPAWGGRNTEAFF. CDR3 nucleotides: TGTGCCAGCTCACCGGCGTGGGGGGGGAGGAACACTGAAGCTTTCTTT.

On this clone itself: One junction end does not reproduce the germline sequence, and a read error may be involved. The CDR3 reads CASSFDSAGYSYTF. The CDR3 DNA sequence: TGCGCCAGCAGCTTCGATTCCGCAGGCTATAGCTACACCTTC. V usage is TRBV5-1 and J usage is TRBJ1-2; D remains unclear. The germline V gene encodes CDR1 SGHRS and CDR2 YFSETQ. The CDR3 length is 14 residues.